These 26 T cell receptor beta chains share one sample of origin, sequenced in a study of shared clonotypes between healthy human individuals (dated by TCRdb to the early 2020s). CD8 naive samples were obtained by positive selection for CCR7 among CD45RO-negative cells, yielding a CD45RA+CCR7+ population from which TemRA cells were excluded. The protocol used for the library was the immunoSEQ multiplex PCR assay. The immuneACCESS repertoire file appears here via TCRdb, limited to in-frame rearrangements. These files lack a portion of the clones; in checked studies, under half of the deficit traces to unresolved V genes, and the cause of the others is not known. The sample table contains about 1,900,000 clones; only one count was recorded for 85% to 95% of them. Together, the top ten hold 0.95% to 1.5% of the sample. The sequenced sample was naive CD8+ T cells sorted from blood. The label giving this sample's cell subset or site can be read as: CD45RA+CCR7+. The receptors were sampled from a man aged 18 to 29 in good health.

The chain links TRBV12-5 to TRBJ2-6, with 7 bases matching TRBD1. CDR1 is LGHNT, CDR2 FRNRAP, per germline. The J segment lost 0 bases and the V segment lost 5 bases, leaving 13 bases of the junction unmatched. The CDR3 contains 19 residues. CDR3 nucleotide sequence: TGTGCTAGTGGTCTCCACCCCGACAGGGCAAACTCTGGGGCCAACGTCCTGACTTTC. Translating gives CASGLHPDRANSGANVLTF.

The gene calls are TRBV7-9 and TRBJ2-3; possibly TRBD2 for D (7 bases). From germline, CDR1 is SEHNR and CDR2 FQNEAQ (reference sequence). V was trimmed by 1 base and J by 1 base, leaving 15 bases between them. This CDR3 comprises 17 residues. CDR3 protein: CASSLVLAGARTDTQYF. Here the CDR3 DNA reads TGTGCCAGCAGCTTAGTTCTCGCGGGGGCCCGCACAGATACGCAGTATTTT.

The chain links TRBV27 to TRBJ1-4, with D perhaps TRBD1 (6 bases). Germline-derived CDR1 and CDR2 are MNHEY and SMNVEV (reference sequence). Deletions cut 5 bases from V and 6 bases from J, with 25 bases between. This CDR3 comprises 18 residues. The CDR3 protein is CASSQSISYTGRDEKLFF. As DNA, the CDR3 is TGTGCCAGCAGTCAATCAATCTCCTACACAGGGCGGGATGAAAAACTGTTTTTT.

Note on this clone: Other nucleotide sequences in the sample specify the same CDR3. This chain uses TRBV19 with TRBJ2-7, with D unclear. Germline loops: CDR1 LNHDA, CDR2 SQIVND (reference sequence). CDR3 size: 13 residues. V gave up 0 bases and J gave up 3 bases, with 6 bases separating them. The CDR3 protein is CASSIDTSYEQYF. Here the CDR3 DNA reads TGTGCCAGTAGTATAGATACCAGCTACGAGCAGTACTTC.

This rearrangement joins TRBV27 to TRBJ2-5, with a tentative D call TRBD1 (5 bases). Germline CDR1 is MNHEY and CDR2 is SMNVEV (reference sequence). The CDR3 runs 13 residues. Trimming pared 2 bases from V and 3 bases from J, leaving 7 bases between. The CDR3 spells CASSLQGKETQYF. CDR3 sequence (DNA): TGTGCCAGCAGTTTACAGGGAAAAGAGACCCAGTACTTC.

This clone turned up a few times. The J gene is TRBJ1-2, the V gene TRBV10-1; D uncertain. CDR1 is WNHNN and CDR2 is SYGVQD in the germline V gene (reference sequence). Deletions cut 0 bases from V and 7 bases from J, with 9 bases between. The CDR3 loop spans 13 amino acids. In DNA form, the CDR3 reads TGCGCCAGCAGTGAGTCAAGTTCGGGTGGCTACACCTTC. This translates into CASSESSSGGYTF.

The chain's CDR3 is CASSPGQTTNTGELFF. The CDR3 DNA reads as TGTGCCAGCAGTCCCGGACAGACTACCAACACCGGGGAGCTGTTTTTT. V gene TRBV6-6 combines with J gene TRBJ2-2; the D gene is possibly TRBD1 (6 bases). The germline gives CDR1 MNHNY, CDR2 SVGAGI (reference sequence). Trimming shortened V by 5 bases and J by 2 bases, and 15 bases separated the two germline ends. The CDR3 extends over 16 amino acids.

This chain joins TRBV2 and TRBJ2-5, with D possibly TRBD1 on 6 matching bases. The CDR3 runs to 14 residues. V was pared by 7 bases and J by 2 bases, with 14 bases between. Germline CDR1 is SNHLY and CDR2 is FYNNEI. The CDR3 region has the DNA TGTGCCAGCACCTGGACAGCATTACAAGAGACCCAGTACTTC. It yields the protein CASTWTALQETQYF. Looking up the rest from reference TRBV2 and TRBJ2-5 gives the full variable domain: EPEVTQTPSHQVTQMGQEVILRCVPISNHLYFYWYRQILGQKVEFLVSFYNNEISEKSEIFDDQFSVERPDGSNFTLKIRSTKLEDSAMYFCASTWTALQETQYFGPGTRLLVL.

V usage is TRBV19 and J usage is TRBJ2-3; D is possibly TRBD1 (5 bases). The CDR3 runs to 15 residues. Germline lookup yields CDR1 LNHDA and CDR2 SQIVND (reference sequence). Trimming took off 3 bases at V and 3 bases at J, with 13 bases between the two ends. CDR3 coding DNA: TGTGCCAGTAGTATCACGGCAGGGCAAACAGATACGCAGTATTTT. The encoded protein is CASSITAGQTDTQYF.

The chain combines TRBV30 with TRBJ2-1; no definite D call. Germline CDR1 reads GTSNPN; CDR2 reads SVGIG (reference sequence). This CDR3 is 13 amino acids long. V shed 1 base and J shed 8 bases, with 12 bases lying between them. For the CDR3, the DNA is TGTGCCTGGAGTGGAGATCTAGGGCATGAGCAGTTCTTC. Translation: CAWSGDLGHEQFF.

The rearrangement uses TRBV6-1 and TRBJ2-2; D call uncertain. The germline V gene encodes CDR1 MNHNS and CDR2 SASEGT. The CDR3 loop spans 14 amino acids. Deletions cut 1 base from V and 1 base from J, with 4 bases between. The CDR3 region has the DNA TGTGCCAGCAGTGAAGTGGGGAACACCGGGGAGCTGTTTTTT. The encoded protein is CASSEVGNTGELFF.

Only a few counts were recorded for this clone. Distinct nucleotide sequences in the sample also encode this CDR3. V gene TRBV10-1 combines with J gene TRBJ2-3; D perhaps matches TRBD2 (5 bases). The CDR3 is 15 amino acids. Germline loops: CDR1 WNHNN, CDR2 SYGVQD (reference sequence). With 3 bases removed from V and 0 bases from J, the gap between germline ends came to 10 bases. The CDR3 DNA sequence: TGCGCCAGCAGTGACGGGGATTCTAGCACAGATACGCAGTATTTT. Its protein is CASSDGDSSTDTQYF.

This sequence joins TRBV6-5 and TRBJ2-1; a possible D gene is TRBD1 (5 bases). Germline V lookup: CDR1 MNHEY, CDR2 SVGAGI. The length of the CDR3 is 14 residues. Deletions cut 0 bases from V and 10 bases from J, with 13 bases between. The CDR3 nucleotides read TGTGCCAGCAGTTACTCGAAAGGGGCGCAGGAGCAGTTCTTC. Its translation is CASSYSKGAQEQFF.

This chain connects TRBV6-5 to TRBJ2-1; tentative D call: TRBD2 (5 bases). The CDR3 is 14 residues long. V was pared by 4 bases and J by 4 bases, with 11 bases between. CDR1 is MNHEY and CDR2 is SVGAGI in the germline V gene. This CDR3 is CASSFIGDYNEQFF. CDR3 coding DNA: TGTGCCAGCAGTTTTATCGGGGATTACAATGAGCAGTTCTTC.

The CDR3 reads CASSQLVGSYNEQFF. The CDR3 DNA sequence: TGTGCCAGCAGCCAATTAGTCGGGTCCTACAATGAGCAGTTCTTC. The gene calls are TRBV4-2 and TRBJ2-1; no firm D call. Trimming pared 2 bases from V and 1 base from J, leaving 9 bases between. The germline V gene encodes CDR1 LGHNA and CDR2 YNFKEQ. The CDR3 is made up of 15 amino acids.

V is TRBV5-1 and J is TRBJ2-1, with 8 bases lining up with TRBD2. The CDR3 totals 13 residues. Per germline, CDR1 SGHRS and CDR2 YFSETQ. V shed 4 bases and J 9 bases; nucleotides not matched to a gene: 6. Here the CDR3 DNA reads TGCGCCAGCAGCCCGGGACTAGATCTTGAGCAGTTCTTC. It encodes CASSPGLDLEQFF.

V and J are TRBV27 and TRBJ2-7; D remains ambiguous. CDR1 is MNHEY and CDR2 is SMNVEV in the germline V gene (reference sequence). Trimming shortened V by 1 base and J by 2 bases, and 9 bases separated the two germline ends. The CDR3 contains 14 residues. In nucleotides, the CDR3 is TGTGCCAGCAGTTTATATGGTCCCACCTACGAGCAGTACTTC. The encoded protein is CASSLYGPTYEQYF.

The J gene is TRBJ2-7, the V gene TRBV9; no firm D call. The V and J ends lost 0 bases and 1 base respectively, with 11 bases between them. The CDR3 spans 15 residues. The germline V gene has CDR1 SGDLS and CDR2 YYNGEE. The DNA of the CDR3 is TGTGCCAGCAGCGTAGCTTTCGGGCTGTCCTACGAGCAGTACTTC. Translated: CASSVAFGLSYEQYF.

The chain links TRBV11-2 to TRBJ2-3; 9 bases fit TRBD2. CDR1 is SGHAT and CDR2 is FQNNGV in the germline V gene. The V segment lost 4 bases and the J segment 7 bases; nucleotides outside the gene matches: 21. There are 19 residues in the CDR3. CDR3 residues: CASSSSGTAAPYGYYTQYF. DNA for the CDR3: TGTGCCAGCAGCTCTAGCGGGACAGCCGCGCCATATGGGTATTATACGCAGTATTTT.

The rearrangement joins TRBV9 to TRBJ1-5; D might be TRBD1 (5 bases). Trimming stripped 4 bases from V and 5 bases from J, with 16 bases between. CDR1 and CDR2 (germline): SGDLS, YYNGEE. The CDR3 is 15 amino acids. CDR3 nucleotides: TGTGCCAGCAGCACAACCGGGGCGTCGGATCAGCCCCAGCATTTT. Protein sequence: CASSTTGASDQPQHF.

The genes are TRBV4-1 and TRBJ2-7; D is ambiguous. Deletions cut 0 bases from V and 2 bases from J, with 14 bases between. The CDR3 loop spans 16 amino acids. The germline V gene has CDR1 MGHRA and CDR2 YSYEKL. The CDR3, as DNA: TGCGCCAGCAGCCAAGAGGAGCTCCCAAAGACCTACGAGCAGTACTTC. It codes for CASSQEELPKTYEQYF.

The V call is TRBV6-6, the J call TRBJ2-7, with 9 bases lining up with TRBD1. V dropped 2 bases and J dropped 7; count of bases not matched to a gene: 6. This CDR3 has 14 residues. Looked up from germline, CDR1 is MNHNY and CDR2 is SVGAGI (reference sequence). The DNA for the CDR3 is TGTGCCAGCAGTTACGGACAGGGGTGGGGAGAGCAGTACTTC. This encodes CASSYGQGWGEQYF.

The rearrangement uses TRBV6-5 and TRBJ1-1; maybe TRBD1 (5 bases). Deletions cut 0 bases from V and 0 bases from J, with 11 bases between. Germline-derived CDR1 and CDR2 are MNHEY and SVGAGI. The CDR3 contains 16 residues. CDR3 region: CASSYSSDSMNTEAFF. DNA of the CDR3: TGTGCCAGCAGTTACTCCAGCGACAGTATGAACACTGAAGCTTTCTTT.

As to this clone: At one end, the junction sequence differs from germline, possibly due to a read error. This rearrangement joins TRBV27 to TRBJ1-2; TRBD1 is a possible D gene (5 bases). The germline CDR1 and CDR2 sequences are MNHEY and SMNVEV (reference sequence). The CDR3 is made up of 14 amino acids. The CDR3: CASSLIGTKYGYTF. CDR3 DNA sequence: TGTGCCAGCAGTTTAATCGGGACTAAGTATGGCTACACCTTC.

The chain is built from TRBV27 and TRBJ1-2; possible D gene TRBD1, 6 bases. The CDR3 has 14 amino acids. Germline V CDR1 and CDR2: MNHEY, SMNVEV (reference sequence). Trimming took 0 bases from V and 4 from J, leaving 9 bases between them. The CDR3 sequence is CASSLSWGAYGYTF. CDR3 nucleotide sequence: TGTGCCAGCAGTTTATCGTGGGGGGCCTATGGCTACACCTTC.

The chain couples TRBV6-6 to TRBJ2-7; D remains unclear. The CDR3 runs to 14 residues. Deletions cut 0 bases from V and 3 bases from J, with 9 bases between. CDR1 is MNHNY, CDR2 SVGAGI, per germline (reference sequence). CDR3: CASSYSSPDYEQYF. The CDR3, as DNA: TGTGCCAGCAGTTACTCGTCCCCTGACTACGAGCAGTACTTC.